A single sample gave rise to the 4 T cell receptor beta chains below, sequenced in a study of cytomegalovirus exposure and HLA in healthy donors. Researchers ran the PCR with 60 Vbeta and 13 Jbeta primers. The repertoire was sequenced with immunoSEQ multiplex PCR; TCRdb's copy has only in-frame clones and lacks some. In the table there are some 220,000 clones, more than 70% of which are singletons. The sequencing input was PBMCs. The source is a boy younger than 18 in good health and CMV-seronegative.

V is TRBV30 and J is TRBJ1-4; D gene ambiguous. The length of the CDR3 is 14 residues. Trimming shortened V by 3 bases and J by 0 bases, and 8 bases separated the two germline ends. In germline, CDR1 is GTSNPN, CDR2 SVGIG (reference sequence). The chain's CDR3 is CAWSTGSTNEKLFF. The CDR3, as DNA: TGTGCCTGGAGCACGGGATCAACTAATGAAAAACTGTTTTTT.

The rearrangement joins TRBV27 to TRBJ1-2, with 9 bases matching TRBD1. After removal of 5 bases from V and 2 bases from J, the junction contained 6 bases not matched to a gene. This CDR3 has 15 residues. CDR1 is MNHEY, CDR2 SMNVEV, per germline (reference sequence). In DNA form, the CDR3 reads TGTGCCAGCAGTCTGGCCGGGACAGGGAACTATGGCTACACCTTC. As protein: CASSLAGTGNYGYTF.

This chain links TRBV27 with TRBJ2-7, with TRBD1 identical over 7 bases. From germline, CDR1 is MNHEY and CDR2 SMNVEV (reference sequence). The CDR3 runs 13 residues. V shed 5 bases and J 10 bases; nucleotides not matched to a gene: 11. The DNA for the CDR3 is TGTGCCAGCAGTACCTCCGACAGGGCCGGCCAGTACTTC. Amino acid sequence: CASSTSDRAGQYF.

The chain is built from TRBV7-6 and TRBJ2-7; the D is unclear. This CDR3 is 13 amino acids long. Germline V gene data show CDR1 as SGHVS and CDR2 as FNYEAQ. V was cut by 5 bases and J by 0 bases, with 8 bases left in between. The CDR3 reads CASSPRLSYEQYF. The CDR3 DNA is TGTGCCAGCAGCCCTAGACTCTCCTACGAGCAGTACTTC. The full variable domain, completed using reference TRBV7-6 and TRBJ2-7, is GAGVSQSPRYKVTKRGQDVALRCDPISGHVSLYWYRQALGQGPEFLTYFNYEAQQDKSGLPNDRFSAERPEGSISTLTIQRTEQRDSAMYRCASSPRLSYEQYFGPGTRLTVT.